This TCR beta chain was sequenced for a study of cytomegalovirus exposure and HLA in healthy donors. Whole-study findings and limits: The study flagged 150 to 200 TCR beta chains as cytomegalovirus-associated. An apparent linkage of common viral pathogens to several of the most significant clusters emerged in a later analysis. With later analysis, a missense DCLRE1C variant became linked to TCR beta V- and J-gene trimming.

The CDR3 consists of 15 residues. The germline V gene has CDR1 SGDLS and CDR2 YYNGEE. The V end lost 4 bases, the J end lost 5 bases, and 16 bases lay between the germline ends. It was with 60 Vbeta and 13 Jbeta primers that the PCR ran. The assay was immunoSEQ multiplex PCR, and TCRdb's table has in-frame clones only and misses some. The table lists over 200,000 clones, approximately 68% of them singletons. With regard to this clone: What it binds is not known.

The sample comprised PBMCs. This sequence joins TRBV9 and TRBJ2-1, with D uncertain. The clonotype originates from a woman aged 25 to 39 in good health and CMV-seronegative. The CDR3 spells CASSPTPREDNEQFF. The DNA for the CDR3 is TGTGCCAGCAGCCCGACCCCTAGAGAAGACAATGAGCAGTTCTTC.